This record looks at one TCR beta chain sequence and its context. Trimming removed 5 bases from V and 4 bases from J; junction bases left unmatched: 6. This CDR3 comprises 16 residues. Germline assignment: CDR1 MDHEN and CDR2 SYDVKM. In the original analysis: Amplifying reference gene primers gave estimates of nucleated cell counts. Generated by immunoSEQ multiplex PCR, the TCRdb table keeps only in-frame clones and is missing some. That table furnishes V, J and clone size, whereas the DNA furnished D and trimming. The sample carries 75,000 to 90,000 clones, roughly 78% recorded once. This sample stems from a study of blood T cell repertoires in COVID-19. Study background: The samples span acute and convalescent COVID-19 from the United States, Italy and Spain. PBMCs, B-cell-depleted T cells, or T cells were the source of the cDNA or gDNA that made up the material.

V usage is TRBV28 and J usage is TRBJ2-5; 14 bases agree with TRBD2. The source material was peripheral blood. The receptor was derived from a man in his 60s with COVID-19, enrolled during active disease. In nucleotides, the CDR3 is TGTGCCAGCAGTCTCGGACTAGCGGGGGGCCGAGAGACCCAGTACTTC. Encoded protein: CASSLGLAGGRETQYF.